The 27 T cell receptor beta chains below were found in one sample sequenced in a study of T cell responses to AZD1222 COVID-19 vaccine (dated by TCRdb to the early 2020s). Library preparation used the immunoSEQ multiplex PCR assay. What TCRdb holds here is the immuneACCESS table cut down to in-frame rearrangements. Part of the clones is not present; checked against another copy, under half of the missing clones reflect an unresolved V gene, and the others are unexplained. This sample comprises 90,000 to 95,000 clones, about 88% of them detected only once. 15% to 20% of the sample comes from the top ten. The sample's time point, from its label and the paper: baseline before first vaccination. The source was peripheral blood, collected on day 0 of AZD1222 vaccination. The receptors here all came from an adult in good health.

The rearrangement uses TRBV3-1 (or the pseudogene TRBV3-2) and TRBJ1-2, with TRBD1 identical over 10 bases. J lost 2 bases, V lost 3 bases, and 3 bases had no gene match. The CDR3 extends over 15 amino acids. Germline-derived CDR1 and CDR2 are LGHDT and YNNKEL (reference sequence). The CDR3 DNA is TGTGCCAGCAGCCATCGACAGGGGGCGAACTATGGCTACACCTTC. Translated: CASSHRQGANYGYTF.

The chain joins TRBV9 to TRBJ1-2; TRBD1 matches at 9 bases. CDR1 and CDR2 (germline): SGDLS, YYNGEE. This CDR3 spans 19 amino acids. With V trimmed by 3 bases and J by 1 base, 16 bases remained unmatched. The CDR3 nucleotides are TGTGCCAGCAGCGGAATAAACAGGGGGCGACCCACTCGTAACTATGGCTACACCTTC. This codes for CASSGINRGRPTRNYGYTF.

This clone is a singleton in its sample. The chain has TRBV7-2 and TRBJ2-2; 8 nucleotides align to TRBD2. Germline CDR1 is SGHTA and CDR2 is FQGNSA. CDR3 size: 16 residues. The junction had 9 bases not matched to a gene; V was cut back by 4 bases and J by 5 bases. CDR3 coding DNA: TGTGCCAGCAGCTCCGTAAGCGGGGGATATACCGGGGAGCTGTTTTTT. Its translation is CASSSVSGGYTGELFF. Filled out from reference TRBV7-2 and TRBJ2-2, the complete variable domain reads GAGVSQSPSNKVTEKGKDVELRCDPISGHTALYWYRQSLGQGLEFLIYFQGNSAPDKSGLPSDRFSAERTGGSVSTLTIQRTQQEDSAVYLCASSSVSGGYTGELFFGEGSRLTVL.

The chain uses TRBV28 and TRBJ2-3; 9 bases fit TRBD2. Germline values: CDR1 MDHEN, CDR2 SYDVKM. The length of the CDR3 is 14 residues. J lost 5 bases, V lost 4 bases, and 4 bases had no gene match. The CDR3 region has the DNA TGTGCCAGCAGTTGGACTAGCGCCCAAGATACGCAGTATTTT. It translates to CASSWTSAQDTQYF.

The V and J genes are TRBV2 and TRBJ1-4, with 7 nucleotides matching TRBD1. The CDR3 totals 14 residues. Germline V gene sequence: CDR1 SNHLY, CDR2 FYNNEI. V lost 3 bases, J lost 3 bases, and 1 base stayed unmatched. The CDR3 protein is CASSEQGANEKLFF. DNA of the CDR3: TGTGCCAGCAGTGAGCAGGGGGCTAATGAAAAACTGTTTTTT.

This chain's CDR3 is CASSDTGGGRNQPQHF. The CDR3, as DNA: TGTGCCAGCAGTGATACAGGGGGAGGGCGCAATCAGCCCCAGCATTTT. The chain couples TRBV2 to TRBJ1-5, with 8 bases identical to TRBD1. Germline CDR1 SNHLY, CDR2 FYNNEI. This CDR3 has 16 amino acids. The ends lost 3 bases at V and 2 bases at J; junction bases unmatched: 6.

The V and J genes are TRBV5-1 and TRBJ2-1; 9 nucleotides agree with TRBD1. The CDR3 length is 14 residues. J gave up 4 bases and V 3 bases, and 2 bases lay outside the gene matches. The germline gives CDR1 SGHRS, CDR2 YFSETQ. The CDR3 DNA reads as TGCGCCAGCAGCTCGGGACAGGGATACAATGAGCAGTTCTTC. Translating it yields CASSSGQGYNEQFF.

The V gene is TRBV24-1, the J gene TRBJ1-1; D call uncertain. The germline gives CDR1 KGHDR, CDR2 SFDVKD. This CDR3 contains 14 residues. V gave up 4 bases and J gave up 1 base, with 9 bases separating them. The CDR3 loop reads CATSERQGNTEAFF. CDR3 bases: TGTGCCACCAGTGAGAGACAAGGGAACACTGAAGCTTTCTTT.

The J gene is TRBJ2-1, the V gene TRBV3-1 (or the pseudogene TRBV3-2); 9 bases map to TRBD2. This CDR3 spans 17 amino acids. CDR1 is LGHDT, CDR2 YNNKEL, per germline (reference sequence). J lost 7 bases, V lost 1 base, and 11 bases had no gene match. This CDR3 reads CASSQVFASGEKNEQFF. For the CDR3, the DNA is TGTGCCAGCAGCCAAGTCTTCGCTAGCGGGGAGAAAAATGAGCAGTTCTTC.

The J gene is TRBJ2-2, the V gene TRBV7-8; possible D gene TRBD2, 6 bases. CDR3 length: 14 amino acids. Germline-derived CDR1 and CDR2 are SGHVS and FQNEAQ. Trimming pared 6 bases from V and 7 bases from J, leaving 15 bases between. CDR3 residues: CASSSRRANGELFF. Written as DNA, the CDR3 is TGTGCCAGCAGTTCTCGGAGGGCTAACGGGGAGCTGTTTTTT.

This CDR3 is CASSLDLAVYEQYF. CDR3 in DNA: TGCGCCAGCAGCTTGGACCTAGCGGTCTACGAGCAGTACTTC. J is TRBJ2-7 and V is TRBV5-1; 7 nucleotides match TRBD2. Unmatched junction bases numbered 3, after V lost 0 bases and J lost 3 bases. This CDR3 is built from 14 residues. Germline CDR1 reads SGHRS; CDR2 reads YFSETQ.

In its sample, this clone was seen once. The chain's CDR3 is CASSPYGGDYEQYF. The CDR3 nucleotides are TGTGCCAGCAGCCCCTACGGGGGGGACTACGAGCAGTACTTC. The gene calls are TRBV9 and TRBJ2-7; 8 bases map to TRBD2. The germline gives CDR1 SGDLS, CDR2 YYNGEE. CDR3 length equals 14 residues. V lost 4 bases and J lost 3; bases outside the gene matches: 6.

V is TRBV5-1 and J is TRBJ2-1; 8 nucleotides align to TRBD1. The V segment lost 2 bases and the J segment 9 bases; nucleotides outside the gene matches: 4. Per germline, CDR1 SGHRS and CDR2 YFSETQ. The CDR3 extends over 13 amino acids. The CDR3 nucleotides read TGCGCCAGCAGCTTTACAGGGGGACGTGAGCAGTTCTTC. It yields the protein CASSFTGGREQFF.

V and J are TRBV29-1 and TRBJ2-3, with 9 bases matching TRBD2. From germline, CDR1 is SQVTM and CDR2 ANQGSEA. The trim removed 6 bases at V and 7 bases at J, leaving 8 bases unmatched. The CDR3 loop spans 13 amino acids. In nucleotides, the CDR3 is TGCAGCGTGGATGGCGGGGGGGGAAATACGCAGTATTTT. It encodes CSVDGGGGNTQYF.

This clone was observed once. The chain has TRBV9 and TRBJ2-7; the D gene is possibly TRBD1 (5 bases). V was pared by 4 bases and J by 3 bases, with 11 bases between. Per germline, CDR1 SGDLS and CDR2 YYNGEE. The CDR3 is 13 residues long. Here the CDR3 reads CASSPSDSYEQYF. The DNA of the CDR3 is TGTGCCAGCAGCCCCTCTGACAGCTACGAGCAGTACTTC.

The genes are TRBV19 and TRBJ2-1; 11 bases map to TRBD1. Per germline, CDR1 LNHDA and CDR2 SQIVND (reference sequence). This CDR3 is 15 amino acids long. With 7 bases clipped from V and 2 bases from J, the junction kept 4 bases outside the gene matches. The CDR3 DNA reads TGTGCCAGTATCTGGACAGGGGGCCCCTACAATGAGCAGTTCTTC. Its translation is CASIWTGGPYNEQFF.

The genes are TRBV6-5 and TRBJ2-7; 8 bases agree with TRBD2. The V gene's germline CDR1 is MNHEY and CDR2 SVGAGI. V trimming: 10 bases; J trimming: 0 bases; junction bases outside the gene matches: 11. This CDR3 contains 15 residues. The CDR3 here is CATHLERGSSYEQYF. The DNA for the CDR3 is TGTGCCACGCACCTGGAGCGGGGGAGCTCCTACGAGCAGTACTTC.

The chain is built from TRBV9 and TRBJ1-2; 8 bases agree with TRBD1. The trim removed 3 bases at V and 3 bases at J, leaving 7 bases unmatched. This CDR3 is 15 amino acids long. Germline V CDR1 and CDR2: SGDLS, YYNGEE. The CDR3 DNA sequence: TGTGCCAGCAGCGGCTCCCCGGGACAGGACTATGGCTACACCTTC. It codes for CASSGSPGQDYGYTF.

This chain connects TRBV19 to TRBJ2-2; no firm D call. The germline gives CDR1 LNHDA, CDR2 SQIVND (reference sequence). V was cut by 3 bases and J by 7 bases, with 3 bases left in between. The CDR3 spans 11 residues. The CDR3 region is CASSMIGELFF. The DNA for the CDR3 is TGTGCCAGTAGTATGATCGGGGAGCTGTTTTTT. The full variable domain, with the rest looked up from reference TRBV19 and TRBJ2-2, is DGGITQSPKYLFRKEGQNVTLSCEQNLNHDAMYWYRQDPGQGLRLIYYSQIVNDFQKGDIAEGYSVSREKKESFPLTVTSAQKNPTAFYLCASSMIGELFFGEGSRLTVL.

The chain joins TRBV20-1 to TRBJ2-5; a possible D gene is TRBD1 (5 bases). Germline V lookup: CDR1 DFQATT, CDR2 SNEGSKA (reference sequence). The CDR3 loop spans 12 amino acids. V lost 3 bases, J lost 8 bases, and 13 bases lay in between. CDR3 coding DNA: TGCAGTGCTAGTGGGCAGGGCGGAACCCAGTACTTC. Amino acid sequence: CSASGQGGTQYF.

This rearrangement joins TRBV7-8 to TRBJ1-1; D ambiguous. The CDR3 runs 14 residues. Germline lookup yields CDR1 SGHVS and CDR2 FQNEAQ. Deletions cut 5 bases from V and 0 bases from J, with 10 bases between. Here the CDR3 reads CASSPGNLNTEAFF. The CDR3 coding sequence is TGTGCCAGCAGCCCCGGGAATTTGAACACTGAAGCTTTCTTT.

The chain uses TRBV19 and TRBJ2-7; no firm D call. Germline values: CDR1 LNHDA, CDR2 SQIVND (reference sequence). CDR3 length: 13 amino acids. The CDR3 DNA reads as TGTACAAAAAGGGCAGCCAGTACCTACGAGCAGTACTTC. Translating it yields CTKRAASTYEQYF. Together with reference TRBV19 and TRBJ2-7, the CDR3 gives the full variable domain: DGGITQSPKYLFRKEGQNVTLSCEQNLNHDAMYWYRQDPGQGLRLIYYSQIVNDFQKGDIAEGYSVSREKKESFPLTVTSAQKNPTAFYLCTKRAASTYEQYFGPGTRLTVT.

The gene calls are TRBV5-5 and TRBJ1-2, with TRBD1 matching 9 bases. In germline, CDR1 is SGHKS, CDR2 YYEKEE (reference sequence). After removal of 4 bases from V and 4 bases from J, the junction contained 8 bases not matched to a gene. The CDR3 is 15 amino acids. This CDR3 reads CASSPSGTGTYGYTF. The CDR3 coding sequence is TGTGCCAGCAGCCCCTCCGGGACAGGGACCTATGGCTACACCTTC.

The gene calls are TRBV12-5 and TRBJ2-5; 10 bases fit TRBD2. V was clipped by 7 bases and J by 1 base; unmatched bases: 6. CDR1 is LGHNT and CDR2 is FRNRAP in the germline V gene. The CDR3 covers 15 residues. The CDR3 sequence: CASVLVAGGQETQYF. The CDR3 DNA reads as TGTGCTAGTGTCTTGGTAGCGGGGGGCCAAGAGACCCAGTACTTC.

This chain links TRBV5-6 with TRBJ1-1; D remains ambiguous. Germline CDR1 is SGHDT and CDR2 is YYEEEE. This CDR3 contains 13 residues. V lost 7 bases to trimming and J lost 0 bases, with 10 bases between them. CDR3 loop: CASSRLLNTEAFF. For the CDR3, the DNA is TGTGCCAGCTCACGGCTCTTGAACACTGAAGCTTTCTTT.

Here the CDR3 DNA reads TGTGCCAGCAGTTTATGGGCTGGGCCGACAGAAATGAACACTGAAGCTTTCTTT. Translating gives CASSLWAGPTEMNTEAFF. The chain links TRBV27 to TRBJ1-1, with D tentatively TRBD1 (5 bases). The CDR3 sequence is 18 residues long. Trimming shortened V by 1 base and J by 0 bases, and 18 bases separated the two germline ends. The germline V gene has CDR1 MNHEY and CDR2 SMNVEV (reference sequence).

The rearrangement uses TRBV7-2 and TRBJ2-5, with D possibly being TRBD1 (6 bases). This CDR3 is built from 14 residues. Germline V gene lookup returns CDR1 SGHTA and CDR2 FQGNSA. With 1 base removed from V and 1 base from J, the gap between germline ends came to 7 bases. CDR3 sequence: CASSLEDSQETQYF. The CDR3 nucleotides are TGTGCCAGCAGCTTAGAGGACAGCCAAGAGACCCAGTACTTC. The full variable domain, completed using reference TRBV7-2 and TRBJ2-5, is GAGVSQSPSNKVTEKGKDVELRCDPISGHTALYWYRQSLGQGLEFLIYFQGNSAPDKSGLPSDRFSAERTGGSVSTLTIQRTQQEDSAVYLCASSLEDSQETQYFGPGTRLLVL.